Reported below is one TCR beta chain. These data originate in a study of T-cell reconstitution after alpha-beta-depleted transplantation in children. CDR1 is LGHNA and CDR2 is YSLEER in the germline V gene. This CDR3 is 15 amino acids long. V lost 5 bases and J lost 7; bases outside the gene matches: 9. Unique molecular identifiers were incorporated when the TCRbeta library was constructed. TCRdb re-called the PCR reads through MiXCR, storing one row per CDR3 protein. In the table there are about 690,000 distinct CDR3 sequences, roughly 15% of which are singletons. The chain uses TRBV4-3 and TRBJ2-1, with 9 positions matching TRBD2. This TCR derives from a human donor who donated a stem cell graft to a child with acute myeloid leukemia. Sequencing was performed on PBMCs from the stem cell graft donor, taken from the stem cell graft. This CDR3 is CASSWSSGVRNEQFF. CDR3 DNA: TGCGCCAGCAGCTGGTCTAGCGGGGTTAGGAATGAGCAGTTCTTC.